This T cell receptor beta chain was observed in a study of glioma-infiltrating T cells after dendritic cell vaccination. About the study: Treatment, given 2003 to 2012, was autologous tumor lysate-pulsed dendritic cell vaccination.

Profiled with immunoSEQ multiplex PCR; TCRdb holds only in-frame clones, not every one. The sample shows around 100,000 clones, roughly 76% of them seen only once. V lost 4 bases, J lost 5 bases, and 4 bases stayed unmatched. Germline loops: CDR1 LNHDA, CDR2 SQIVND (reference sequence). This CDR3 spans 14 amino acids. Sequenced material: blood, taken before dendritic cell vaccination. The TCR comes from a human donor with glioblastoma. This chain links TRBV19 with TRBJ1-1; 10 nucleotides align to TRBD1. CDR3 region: CASSRQGARTEAFF. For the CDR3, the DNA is TGTGCCAGTAGTAGACAGGGGGCAAGAACTGAAGCTTTCTTT.